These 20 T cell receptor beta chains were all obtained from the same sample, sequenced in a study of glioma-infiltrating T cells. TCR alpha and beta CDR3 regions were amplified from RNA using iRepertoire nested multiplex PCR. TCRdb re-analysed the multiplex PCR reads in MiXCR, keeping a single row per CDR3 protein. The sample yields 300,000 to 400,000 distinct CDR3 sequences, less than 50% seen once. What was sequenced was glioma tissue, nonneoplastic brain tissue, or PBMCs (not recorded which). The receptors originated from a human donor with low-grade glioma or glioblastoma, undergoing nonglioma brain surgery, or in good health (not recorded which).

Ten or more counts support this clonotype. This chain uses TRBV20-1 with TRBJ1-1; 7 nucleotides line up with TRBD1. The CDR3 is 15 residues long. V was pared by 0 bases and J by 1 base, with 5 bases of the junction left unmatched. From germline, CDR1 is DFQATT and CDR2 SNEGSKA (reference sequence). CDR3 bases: TGCAGTGCTAGAGATTACAGGGGAACGAACACTGAAGCTTTCTTT. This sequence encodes CSARDYRGTNTEAFF.

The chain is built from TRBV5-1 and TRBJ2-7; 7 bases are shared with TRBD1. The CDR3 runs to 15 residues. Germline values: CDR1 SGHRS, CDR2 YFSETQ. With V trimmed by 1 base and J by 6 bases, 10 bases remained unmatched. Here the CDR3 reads CASSLMLQGRGEQYF. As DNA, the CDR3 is TGCGCCAGCAGCTTGATGTTACAGGGGAGAGGCGAGCAGTACTTC.

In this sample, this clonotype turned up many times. CDR3 bases: TGTGCCAGCAGTTTATCGATAGGGTCCGGGGCCCTCCACTTT. The encoded protein is CASSLSIGSGALHF. J is TRBJ1-6 and V is TRBV27; D uncertain. CDR1 is MNHEY and CDR2 is SMNVEV in the germline V gene (reference sequence). V lost 0 bases and J 14 bases, leaving 14 bases between the germline ends. This CDR3 is 14 amino acids long.

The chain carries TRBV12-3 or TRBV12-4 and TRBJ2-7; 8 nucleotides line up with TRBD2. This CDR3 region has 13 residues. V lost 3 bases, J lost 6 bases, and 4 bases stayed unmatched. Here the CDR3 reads CASSFRTSSEQYF. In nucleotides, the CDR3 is TGTGCCAGCAGTTTCAGGACTAGCAGCGAGCAGTACTTC.

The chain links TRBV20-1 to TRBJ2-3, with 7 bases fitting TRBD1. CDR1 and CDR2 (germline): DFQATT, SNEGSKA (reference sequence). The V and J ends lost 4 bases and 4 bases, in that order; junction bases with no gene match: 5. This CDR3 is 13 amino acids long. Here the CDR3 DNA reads TGCAGTGCTAAGGACAGGCCCCCAGATACGCAGTATTTT. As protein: CSAKDRPPDTQYF.

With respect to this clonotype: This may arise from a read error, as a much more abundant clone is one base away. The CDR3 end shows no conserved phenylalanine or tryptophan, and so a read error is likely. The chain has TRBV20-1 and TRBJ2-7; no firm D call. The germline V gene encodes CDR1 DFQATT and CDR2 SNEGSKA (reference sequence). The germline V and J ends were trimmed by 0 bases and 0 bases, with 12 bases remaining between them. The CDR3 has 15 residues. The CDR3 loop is CSARDVGQNSYEQYL. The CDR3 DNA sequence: TGCAGTGCTAGAGATGTCGGCCAAAACTCCTACGAGCAGTACCTC.

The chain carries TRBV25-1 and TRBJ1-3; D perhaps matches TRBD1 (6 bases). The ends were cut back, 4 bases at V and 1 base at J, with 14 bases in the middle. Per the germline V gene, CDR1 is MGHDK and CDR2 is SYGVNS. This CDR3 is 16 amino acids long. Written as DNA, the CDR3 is TGTGCCAGCAGTGGGTCCAGGGGTTTTTCTGGAAACACCATATATTTT. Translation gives CASSGSRGFSGNTIYF.

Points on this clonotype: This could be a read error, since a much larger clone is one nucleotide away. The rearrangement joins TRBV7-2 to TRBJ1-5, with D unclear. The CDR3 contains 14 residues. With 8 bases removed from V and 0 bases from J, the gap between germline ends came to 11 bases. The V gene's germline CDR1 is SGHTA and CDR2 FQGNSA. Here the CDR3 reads CASGPTVSNQPQHF. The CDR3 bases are TGTGCCAGCGGCCCAACAGTTAGCAATCAGCCCCAGCATTTT. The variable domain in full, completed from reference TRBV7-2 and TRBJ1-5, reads GAGVSQSPSNKVTEKGKDVELRCDPISGHTALYWYRQSLGQGLEFLIYFQGNSAPDKSGLPSDRFSAERTGGSVSTLTIQRTQQEDSAVYLCASGPTVSNQPQHFGDGTRLSIL.

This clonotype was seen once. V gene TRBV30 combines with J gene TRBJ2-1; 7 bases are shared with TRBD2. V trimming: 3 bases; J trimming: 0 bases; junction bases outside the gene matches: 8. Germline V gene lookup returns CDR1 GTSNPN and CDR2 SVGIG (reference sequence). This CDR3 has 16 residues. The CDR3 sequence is CAWRPASGDSYNEQFF. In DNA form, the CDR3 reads TGTGCCTGGAGACCCGCTAGCGGAGACTCCTACAATGAGCAGTTCTTC. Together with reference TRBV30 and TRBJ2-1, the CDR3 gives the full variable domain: SQTIHQWPATLVQPVGSPLSLECTVEGTSNPNLYWYRQAAGRGLQLLFYSVGIGQISSEVPQNLSASRPQDRQFILSSKKLLLSDSGFYLCAWRPASGDSYNEQFFGPGTRLTVL.

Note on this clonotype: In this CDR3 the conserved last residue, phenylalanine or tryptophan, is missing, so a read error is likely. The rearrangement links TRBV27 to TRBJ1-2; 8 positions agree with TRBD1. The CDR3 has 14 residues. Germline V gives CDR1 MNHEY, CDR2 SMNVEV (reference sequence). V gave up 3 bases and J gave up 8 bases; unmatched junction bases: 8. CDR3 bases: TGTGCCAGCAGTTTCAACGACAGGGGCCTGGGCTACACCTCC. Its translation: CASSFNDRGLGYTS.

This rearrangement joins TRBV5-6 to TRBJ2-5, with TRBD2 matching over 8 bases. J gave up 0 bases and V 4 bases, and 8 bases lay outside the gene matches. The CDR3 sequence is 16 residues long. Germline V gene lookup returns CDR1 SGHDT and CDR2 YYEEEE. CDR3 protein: CASSRKLAVYQETQYF. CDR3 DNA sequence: TGTGCCAGCAGCAGAAAACTAGCGGTGTACCAAGAGACCCAGTACTTC. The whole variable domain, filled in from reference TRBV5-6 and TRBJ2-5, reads DAGVTQSPTHLIKTRGQQVTLRCSPKSGHDTVSWYQQALGQGPQFIFQYYEEEERQRGNFPDRFSGHQFPNYSSELNVNALLLGDSALYLCASSRKLAVYQETQYFGPGTRLLVL.

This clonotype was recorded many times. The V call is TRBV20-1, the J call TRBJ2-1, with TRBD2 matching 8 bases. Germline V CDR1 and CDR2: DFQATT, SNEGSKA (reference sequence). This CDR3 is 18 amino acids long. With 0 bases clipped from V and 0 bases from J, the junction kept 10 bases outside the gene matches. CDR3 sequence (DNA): TGCAGTGCTAGAGATCTCCGGGTAGCGGGGACCTCCTACAATGAGCAGTTCTTC. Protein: CSARDLRVAGTSYNEQFF.

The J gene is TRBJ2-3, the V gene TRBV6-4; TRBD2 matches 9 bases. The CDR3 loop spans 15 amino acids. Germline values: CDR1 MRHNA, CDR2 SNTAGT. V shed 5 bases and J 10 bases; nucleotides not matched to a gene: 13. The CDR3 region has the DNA TGTGCCAGCAGTCCGGGACTAGCAAGGGCCCATTCGCAGTATTTT. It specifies CASSPGLARAHSQYF.

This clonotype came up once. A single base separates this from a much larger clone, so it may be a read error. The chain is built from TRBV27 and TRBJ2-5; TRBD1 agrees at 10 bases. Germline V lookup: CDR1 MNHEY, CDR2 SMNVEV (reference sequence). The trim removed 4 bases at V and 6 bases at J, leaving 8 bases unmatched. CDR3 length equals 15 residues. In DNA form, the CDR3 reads TGTGCCAGCAGTTCCCGGGACAGGGGACGAAAGACCCAGTACTTC. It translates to CASSSRDRGRKTQYF.

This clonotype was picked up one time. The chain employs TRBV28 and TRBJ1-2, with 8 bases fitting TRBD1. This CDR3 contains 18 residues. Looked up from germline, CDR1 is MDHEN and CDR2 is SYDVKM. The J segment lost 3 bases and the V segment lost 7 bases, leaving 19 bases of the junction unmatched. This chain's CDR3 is CASTPKPGQEHIHYGYTF. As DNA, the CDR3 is TGTGCCAGCACGCCGAAGCCGGGACAGGAGCACATCCACTATGGCTACACCTTC.

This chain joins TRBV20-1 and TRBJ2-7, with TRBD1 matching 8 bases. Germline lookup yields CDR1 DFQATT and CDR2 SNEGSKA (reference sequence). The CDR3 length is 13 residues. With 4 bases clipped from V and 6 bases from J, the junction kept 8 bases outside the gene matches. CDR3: CSANDRGPSEQYF. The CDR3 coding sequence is TGCAGTGCTAACGACAGGGGACCCTCCGAGCAGTACTTC.

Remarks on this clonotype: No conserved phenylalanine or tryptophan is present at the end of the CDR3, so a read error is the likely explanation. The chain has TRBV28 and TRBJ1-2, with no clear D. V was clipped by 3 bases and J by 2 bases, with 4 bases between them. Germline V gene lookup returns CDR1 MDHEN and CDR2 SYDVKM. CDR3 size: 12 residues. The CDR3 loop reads CASSLRNYGYTS. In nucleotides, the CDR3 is TGTGCCAGCAGTTTGCGCAACTATGGCTACACCTCC.

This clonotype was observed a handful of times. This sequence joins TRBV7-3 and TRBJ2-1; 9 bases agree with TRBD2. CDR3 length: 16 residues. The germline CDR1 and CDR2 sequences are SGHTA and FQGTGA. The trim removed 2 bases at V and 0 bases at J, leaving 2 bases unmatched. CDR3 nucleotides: TGTGCCAGCAGCTTAGGTAGCGGGAGCTCCTACAATGAGCAGTTCTTC. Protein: CASSLGSGSSYNEQFF.

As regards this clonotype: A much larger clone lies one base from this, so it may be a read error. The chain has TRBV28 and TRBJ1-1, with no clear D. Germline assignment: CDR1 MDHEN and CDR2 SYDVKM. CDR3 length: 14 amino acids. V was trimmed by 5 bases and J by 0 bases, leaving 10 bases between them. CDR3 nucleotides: TGTGCCAGCAGTGCAGCCTTCGTGAACACTGAAGCTTTCTTT. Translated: CASSAAFVNTEAFF. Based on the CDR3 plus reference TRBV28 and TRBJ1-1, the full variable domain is DVKVTQSSRYLVKRTGEKVFLECVQDMDHENMFWYRQDPGLGLRLIYFSYDVKMKEKGDIPEGYSVSREKKERFSLILESASTNQTSMYLCASSAAFVNTEAFFGQGTRLTVV.

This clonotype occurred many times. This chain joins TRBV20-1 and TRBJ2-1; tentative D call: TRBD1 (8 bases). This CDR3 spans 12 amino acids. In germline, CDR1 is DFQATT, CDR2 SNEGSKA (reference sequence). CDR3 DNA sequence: TGCAGCGGGAGGACAGGGAGCAATGAGCAGTTCTTC. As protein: CSGRTGSNEQFF.